These 4 T cell receptor beta chains originate from one sample sequenced in a study of blood T cell repertoires in COVID-19. Here immunoSEQ multiplex PCR was the method, and the copy in TCRdb shows in-frame clones only, minus some. The sample has roughly 380,000 clones, 87% seen once; the top ten hold just under 3%. The sequencing input was PBMCs or T cells enriched from blood (not recorded which). These receptors came from a woman aged 25 to 39 who had recovered from COVID-19.

The V and J genes are TRBV11-3 and TRBJ2-7; tentative D call: TRBD2 (6 bases). Germline loops: CDR1 SGHNT, CDR2 YENEEA. The CDR3 sequence is 14 residues long. Trimming left V 1 base short and J 1 base short, with 8 bases between. The CDR3 loop reads CASSLGRGSYEQYF. In nucleotides, the CDR3 is TGTGCCAGCAGCTTAGGCCGGGGGTCCTACGAGCAGTACTTC.

The chain has TRBV11-2 and TRBJ2-3, with D hard to call. The ends were cut back, 6 bases at V and 5 bases at J, with 12 bases in the middle. Germline V CDR1 and CDR2: SGHAT, FQNNGV. There are 13 residues in the CDR3. The CDR3 DNA is TGTGCCAGCAGAACCACGGGTGTAGATACGCAGTATTTT. It encodes CASRTTGVDTQYF.

The V call is TRBV7-2, the J call TRBJ2-7; 11 positions match TRBD2. The J segment lost 4 bases and the V segment lost 5 bases, leaving 7 bases of the junction unmatched. Looked up from germline, CDR1 is SGHTA and CDR2 is FQGNSA. This CDR3 has 15 residues. The CDR3 spells CASSRILAGGYEQYF. The CDR3 nucleotides read TGTGCCAGCAGCCGGATTCTAGCGGGGGGATACGAGCAGTACTTC. The full variable domain, in which reference TRBV7-2 and TRBJ2-7 provide the parts outside the CDR3, is GAGVSQSPSNKVTEKGKDVELRCDPISGHTALYWYRQSLGQGLEFLIYFQGNSAPDKSGLPSDRFSAERTGGSVSTLTIQRTQQEDSAVYLCASSRILAGGYEQYFGPGTRLTVT.

V is TRBV7-8 and J is TRBJ2-7; TRBD2 aligns across 11 bases. The CDR3 runs to 15 residues. The V segment lost 5 bases and the J segment 7 bases; nucleotides outside the gene matches: 10. The germline V gene encodes CDR1 SGHVS and CDR2 FQNEAQ. Here the CDR3 reads CASSPLAGGPEEQYF. CDR3 DNA: TGTGCCAGCAGCCCTTTAGCGGGAGGGCCCGAAGAGCAGTACTTC.